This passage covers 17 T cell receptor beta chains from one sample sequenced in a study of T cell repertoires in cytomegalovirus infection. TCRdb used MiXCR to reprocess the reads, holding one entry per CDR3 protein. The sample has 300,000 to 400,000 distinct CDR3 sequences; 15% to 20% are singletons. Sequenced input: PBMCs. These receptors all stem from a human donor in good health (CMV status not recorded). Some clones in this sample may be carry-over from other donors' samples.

The CDR3 spells CASGLAGGAGNEQFF. The DNA of the CDR3 is TGTGCCAGCGGACTCGCGGGGGGGGCAGGCAATGAGCAGTTCTTC. The chain recombines TRBV7-2 with TRBJ2-1; 9 bases align to TRBD2. There are 15 residues in the CDR3. CDR1 SGHTA and CDR2 FQGNSA come from the germline V gene. The trim removed 8 bases at V and 6 bases at J, leaving 11 bases unmatched.

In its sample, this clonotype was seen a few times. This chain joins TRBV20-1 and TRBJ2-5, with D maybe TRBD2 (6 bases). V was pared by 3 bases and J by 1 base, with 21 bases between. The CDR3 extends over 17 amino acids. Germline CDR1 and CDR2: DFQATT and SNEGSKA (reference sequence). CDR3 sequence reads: CSASVGGGVTIQETQYF. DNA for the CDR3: TGCAGTGCTAGTGTCGGCGGAGGGGTAACCATCCAAGAGACCCAGTACTTC.

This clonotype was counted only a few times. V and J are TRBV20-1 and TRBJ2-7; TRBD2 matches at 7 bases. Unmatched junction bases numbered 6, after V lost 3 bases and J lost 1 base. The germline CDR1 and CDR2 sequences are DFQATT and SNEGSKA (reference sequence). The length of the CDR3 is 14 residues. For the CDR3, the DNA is TGCAGTGCTAGGGCCTCTAGCGGTTCCTACGAGCAGTACTTC. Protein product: CSARASSGSYEQYF.

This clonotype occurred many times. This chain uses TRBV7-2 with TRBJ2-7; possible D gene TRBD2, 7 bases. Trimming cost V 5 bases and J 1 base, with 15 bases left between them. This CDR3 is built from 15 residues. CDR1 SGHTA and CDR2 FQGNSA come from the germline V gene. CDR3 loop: CASSEGGGGSYEQYF. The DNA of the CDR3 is TGTGCCAGCAGCGAGGGGGGGGGAGGATCCTACGAGCAGTACTTC. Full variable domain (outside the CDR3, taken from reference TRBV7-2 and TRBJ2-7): GAGVSQSPSNKVTEKGKDVELRCDPISGHTALYWYRQSLGQGLEFLIYFQGNSAPDKSGLPSDRFSAERTGGSVSTLTIQRTQQEDSAVYLCASSEGGGGSYEQYFGPGTRLTVT.

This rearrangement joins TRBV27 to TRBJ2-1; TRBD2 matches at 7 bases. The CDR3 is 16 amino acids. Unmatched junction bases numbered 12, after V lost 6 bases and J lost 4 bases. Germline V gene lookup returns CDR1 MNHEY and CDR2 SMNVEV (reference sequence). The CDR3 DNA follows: TGTGCCAGCAGAACCCCCAGAGCGGGGATTTACAATGAGCAGTTCTTC. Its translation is CASRTPRAGIYNEQFF.

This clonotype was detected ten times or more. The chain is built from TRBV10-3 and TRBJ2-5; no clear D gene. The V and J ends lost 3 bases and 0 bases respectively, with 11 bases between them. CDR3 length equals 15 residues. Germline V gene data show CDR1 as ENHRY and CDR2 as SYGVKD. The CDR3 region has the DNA TGTGCCATCAGTGATTCAGCTGAAAACCAAGAGACCCAGTACTTC. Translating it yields CAISDSAENQETQYF.

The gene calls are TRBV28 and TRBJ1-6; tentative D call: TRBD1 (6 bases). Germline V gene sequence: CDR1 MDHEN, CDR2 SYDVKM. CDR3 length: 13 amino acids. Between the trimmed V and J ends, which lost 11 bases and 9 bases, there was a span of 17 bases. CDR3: CALQGPQGSPLHF. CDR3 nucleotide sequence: TGTGCCTTACAGGGTCCGCAAGGTTCACCCCTCCACTTT. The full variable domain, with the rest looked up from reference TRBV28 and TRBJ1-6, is DVKVTQSSRYLVKRTGEKVFLECVQDMDHENMFWYRQDPGLGLRLIYFSYDVKMKEKGDIPEGYSVSREKKERFSLILESASTNQTSMYLCALQGPQGSPLHFGNGTRLTVT.

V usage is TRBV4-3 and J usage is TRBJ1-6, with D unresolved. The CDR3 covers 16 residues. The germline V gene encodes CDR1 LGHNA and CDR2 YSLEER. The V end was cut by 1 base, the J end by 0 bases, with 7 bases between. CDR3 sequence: CASSQVGSSYNSPLHF. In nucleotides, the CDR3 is TGCGCCAGCAGCCAAGTAGGCAGCTCCTATAATTCACCCCTCCACTTT.

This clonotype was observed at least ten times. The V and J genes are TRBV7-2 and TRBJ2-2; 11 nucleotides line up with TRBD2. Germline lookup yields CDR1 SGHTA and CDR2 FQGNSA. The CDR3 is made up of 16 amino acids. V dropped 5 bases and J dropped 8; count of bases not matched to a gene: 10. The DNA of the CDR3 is TGTGCCAGCAGCGTACTAGCGGGAGTTGGAATGGGGGAGCTGTTTTTT. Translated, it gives CASSVLAGVGMGELFF. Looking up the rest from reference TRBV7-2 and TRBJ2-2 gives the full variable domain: GAGVSQSPSNKVTEKGKDVELRCDPISGHTALYWYRQSLGQGLEFLIYFQGNSAPDKSGLPSDRFSAERTGGSVSTLTIQRTQQEDSAVYLCASSVLAGVGMGELFFGEGSRLTVL.

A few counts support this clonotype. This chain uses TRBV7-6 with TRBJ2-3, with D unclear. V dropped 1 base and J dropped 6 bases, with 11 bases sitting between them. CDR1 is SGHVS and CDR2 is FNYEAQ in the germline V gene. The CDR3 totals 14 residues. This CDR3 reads CASSLGPEKDTQYF. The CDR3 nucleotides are TGTGCCAGCAGCTTAGGGCCGGAGAAGGATACGCAGTATTTT.

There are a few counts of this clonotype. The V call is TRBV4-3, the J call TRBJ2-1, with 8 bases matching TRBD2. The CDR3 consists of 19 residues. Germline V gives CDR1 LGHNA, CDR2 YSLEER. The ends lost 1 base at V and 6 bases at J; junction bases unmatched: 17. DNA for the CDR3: TGCGCCAGCAGCCAAGTGGCTCCTAGCGGGCTAGGACGGATCAATGAGCAGTTCTTC. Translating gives CASSQVAPSGLGRINEQFF.

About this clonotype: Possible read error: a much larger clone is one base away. In DNA, the CDR3 is TGTGCCAGCAGCTTCACGCAGGAGGCTACGCAGTATTTT. This sequence encodes CASSFTQEATQYF. The V and J genes are TRBV7-2 and TRBJ2-3; tentative D call: TRBD2 (5 bases). From germline, CDR1 is SGHTA and CDR2 FQGNSA. V shed 3 bases and J shed 8 bases, with 12 bases lying between them. The CDR3 length is 13 residues.

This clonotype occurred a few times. CDR3 protein: CASSSTGLRTGYTF. CDR3 nucleotides: TGTGCCAGCTCATCCACGGGCCTCAGAACGGGCTACACCTTC. The chain is built from TRBV18 and TRBJ1-2, with no clear D. The V end was cut by 5 bases, the J end by 8 bases, with 18 bases between. Germline V gives CDR1 KGHSH, CDR2 LQKENI. The CDR3 consists of 14 residues.

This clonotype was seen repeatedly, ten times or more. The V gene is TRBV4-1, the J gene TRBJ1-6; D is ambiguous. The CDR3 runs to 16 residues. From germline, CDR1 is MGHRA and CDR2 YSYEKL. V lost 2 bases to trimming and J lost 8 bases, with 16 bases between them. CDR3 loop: CASSQRHLGSDSPLHF. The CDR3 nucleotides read TGCGCCAGCAGCCAACGACACCTCGGTTCGGATTCACCCCTCCACTTT.

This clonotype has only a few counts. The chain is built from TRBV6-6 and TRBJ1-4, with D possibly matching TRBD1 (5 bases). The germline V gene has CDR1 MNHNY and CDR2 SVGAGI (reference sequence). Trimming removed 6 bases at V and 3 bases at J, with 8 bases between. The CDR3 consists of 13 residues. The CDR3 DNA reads TGTGCCAGCAGACAGGTGGCTAATGAAAAACTGTTTTTT. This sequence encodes CASRQVANEKLFF.

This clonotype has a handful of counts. CDR3 loop: CASSLGIRTDTQYF. CDR3 nucleotide sequence: TGTGCCAGCAGCTTGGGCATCCGCACAGATACGCAGTATTTT. The rearrangement joins TRBV5-6 to TRBJ2-3, with D hard to call. The CDR3 totals 14 residues. The germline CDR1 and CDR2 sequences are SGHDT and YYEEEE. The germline V and J ends were trimmed by 0 bases and 1 base, with 6 bases remaining between them. The full variable domain, rest sourced from reference TRBV5-6 and TRBJ2-3, is DAGVTQSPTHLIKTRGQQVTLRCSPKSGHDTVSWYQQALGQGPQFIFQYYEEEERQRGNFPDRFSGHQFPNYSSELNVNALLLGDSALYLCASSLGIRTDTQYFGPGTRLTVL.

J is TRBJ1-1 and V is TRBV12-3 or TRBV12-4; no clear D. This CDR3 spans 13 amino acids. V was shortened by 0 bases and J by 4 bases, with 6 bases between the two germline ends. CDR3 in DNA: TGTGCCAGCAGTTTAGCGTATATCACTGAAGCTTTCTTT. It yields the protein CASSLAYITEAFF.